This TCR beta chain is drawn from a study of T-cell reconstitution after alpha-beta-depleted transplantation in children listed by TCRdb under 2016. Background for the entire study: T-cell immune reconstitution after TCRalphabeta/CD19-depleted allogeneic hematopoietic cell transplantation in children was quantitatively tracked in the study by means of TCR repertoire profiling. Summary of the overall study and its limitations: About two months after transplant, the apparently early recovery of alphabetaT-cell counts reportedly depended on just several hundred clones that had expanded rapidly and came from non-depleted graft cells. In some patients, high TCRbeta diversity at day 60 was attributed to recipient T cells and intrathymic progenitors that had survived conditioning. Over subsequent months, a decline in hyperexpanded clone frequencies was noted, and after one year, T-cell counts and TCRbeta diversity were mostly ascribed to newly produced T cells.

To prepare the library, PCR was applied. These reads were obtained on an Illumina HiSeq 2500. TCR libraries were prepared with molecular barcoding, using unique molecular identifiers to normalize TCRbeta repertoire quantification. TCRdb passed the public sequencing reads through fastp at Q25 and MiXCR, retaining productive beta sequences. Identical CDR3 protein sequences are pooled into one entry, listed with their most common genes and DNA. The sample contains around 960,000 distinct CDR3 sequences, about 29% of them found a single time. Clones ranked in the top ten supply roughly 31% of the sample. On this clonotype itself: The clone's antigen remains unknown. No clone much larger than this one lies a single base away; base qualities are absent.

Reading the germline V gene gives CDR1 SQVTM and CDR2 ANQGSEA. V is shortened by 5 bases, J by 5 bases, and the region joining them spans 15 bases. The CDR3, from cysteine to phenylalanine, totals 13 residues. Here the CDR3 DNA is all that survives: 39 bases in frame from base 1. The treatment or condition tag for this specimen amounts to: allogeneic hematopoietic cell transplantation with graft depleted of TCRalphabeta T cells and CD19 B cells. The children who served as transplant recipients had been given grafts of TCRalphabeta/CD19-depleted allogeneic hematopoietic cells. This clonotype was sampled from a boy younger than two who had a stem cell transplant for SCID, so the T cells may come from the graft donor. The input for sequencing was PBMCs, mostly from graft donor cells, taken 360 days after TCRalphabeta/CD19-depleted stem cell transplant. Rearrangement joined TRBV29-1 to TRBJ1-1; matching of 6 bases hints at TRBD1 as the D gene. The encoded CDR3 is CSVSKGGWTEAFF. The nucleotide sequence is TGCAGCGTTTCGAAGGGGGGGTGGACTGAAGCTTTCTTT.